This section outlines one T cell receptor beta chain sequence together with its context. The target antigen is unknown. The graft donor-derived T-allo10 cells reportedly recognize host alloantigens, are anergic, and suppress alloantigen-specifically. TCRdb independently ran MiXCR on the reads; one entry per CDR3 protein. The sample lists about 74,000 distinct CDR3 sequences, about three fifths occurring once. The sample belongs to a study of type 1 regulatory T cells. Overall study context: T-allo10 is an in vitro-generated, Tr1-enriched CD4 T cell product specific for alloantigen.

CDR3 length: 16 residues. CDR1 and CDR2 (germline): MNHEY, SVGAGI. V shed 7 bases, J shed 1 base, and the junction held 11 bases outside the gene matches. What was sequenced was cultured T cells, either the whole culture or a sorted T cell fraction (not recorded which). The subset is: Tr1-enriched cell product generated in vitro against host alloantigens. The receptor's source is a human donor in good health. This sequence joins TRBV6-5 and TRBJ2-7; 9 bases fit TRBD1. The CDR3 loop reads CASNRRTGTGSYEQYF. CDR3 in DNA: TGTGCCAGCAACCGACGGACCGGGACAGGGTCCTACGAGCAGTACTTC.